This T cell receptor beta chain was captured in a study of cytomegalovirus exposure and HLA in healthy donors. Findings and limits, study-wide: When the data were analyzed later, several of the most significant clusters appeared to be linked to common viral pathogens.

After removal of 3 bases from V and 12 bases from J, the junction contained 10 bases not matched to a gene. CDR3 size: 13 residues. Germline V gene data show CDR1 as SNHLY and CDR2 as FYNNEI. The primer mix had 60 Vbeta and 13 Jbeta primers. Original methodology: About 12 million shared chains were among the approximately 80 million unique TCR beta chains that a later analysis counted. This table comes from immunoSEQ multiplex PCR, and its TCRdb copy is limited to in-frame clones, with some not included. The V and J calls and clone size were taken over from that table, and D and trimming were inferred from the DNA. The table lists 150,000 to 200,000 clones, roughly 85% of them singletons. A note on this clone: Its antigen is not known.

Sequencing was performed on PBMCs. The clonotype originates from a man between 25 and 39 years old in good health and CMV-seropositive. The chain carries TRBV2 and TRBJ2-7; 8 bases agree with TRBD2. The CDR3 loop is CASSDEAGESPYF. The CDR3, as DNA: TGTGCCAGCAGTGACGAAGCGGGAGAGTCGCCGTACTTC.